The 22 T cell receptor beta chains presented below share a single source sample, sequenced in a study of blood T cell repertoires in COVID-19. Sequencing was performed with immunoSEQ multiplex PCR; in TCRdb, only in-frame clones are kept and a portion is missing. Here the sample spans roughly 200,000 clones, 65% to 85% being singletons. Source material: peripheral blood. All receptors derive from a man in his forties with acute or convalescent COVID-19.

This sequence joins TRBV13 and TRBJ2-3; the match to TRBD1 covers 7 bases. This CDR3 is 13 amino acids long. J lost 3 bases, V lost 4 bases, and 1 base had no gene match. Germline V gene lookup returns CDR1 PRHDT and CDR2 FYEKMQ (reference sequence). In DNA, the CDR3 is TGTGCCAGCAGCTGGGACAGTACAGATACGCAGTATTTT. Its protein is CASSWDSTDTQYF.

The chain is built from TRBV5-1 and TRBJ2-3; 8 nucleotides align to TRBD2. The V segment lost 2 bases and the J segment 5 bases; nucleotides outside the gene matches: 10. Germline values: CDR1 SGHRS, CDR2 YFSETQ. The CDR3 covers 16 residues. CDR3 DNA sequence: TGCGCCAGCAGCTTAGACGGGACTAGAAACATAGATACGCAGTATTTT. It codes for CASSLDGTRNIDTQYF.

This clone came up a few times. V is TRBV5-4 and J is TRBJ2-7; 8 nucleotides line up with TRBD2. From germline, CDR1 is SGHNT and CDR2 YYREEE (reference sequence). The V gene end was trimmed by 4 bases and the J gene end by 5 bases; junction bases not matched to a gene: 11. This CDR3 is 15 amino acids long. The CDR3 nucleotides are TGTGCCAGCAGCGCGCCAGCGGGAGAAAACGACGAGCAGTACTTC. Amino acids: CASSAPAGENDEQYF. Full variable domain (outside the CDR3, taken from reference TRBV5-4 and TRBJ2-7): ETGVTQSPTHLIKTRGQQVTLRCSSQSGHNTVSWYQQALGQGPQFIFQYYREEENGRGNFPPRFSGLQFPNYSSELNVNALELDDSALYLCASSAPAGENDEQYFGPGTRLTVT.

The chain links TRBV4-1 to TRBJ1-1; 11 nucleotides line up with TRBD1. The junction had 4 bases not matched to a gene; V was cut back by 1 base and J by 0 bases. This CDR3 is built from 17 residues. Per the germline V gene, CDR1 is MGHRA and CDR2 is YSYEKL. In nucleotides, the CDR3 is TGCGCCAGCAGCCAAGGGACAGGGGGCTCAATGAACACTGAAGCTTTCTTT. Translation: CASSQGTGGSMNTEAFF.

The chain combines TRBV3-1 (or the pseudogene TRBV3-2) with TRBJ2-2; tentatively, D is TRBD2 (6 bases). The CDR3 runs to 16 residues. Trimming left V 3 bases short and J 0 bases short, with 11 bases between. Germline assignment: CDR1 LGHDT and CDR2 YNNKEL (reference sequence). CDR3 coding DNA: TGTGCCAGCAGCCAGTTTGCGGGGTCGAACACCGGGGAGCTGTTTTTT. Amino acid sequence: CASSQFAGSNTGELFF.

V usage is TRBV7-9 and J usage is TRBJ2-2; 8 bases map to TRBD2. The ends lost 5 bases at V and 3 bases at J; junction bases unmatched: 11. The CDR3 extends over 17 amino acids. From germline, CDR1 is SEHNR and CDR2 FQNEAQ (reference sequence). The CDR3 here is CASSLRWSGSDTGELFF. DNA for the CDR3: TGTGCCAGCAGCCTGCGATGGAGCGGGAGTGACACCGGGGAGCTGTTTTTT. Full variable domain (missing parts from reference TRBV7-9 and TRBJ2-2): DTGVSQNPRHKITKRGQNVTFRCDPISEHNRLYWYRQTLGQGPEFLTYFQNEAQLEKSRLLSDRFSAERPKGSFSTLEIQRTEQGDSAMYLCASSLRWSGSDTGELFFGEGSRLTVL.

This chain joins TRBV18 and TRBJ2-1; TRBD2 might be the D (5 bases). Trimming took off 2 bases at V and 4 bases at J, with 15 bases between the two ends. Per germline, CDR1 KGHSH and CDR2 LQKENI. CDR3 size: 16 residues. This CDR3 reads CASSPMAGQGYNEQFF. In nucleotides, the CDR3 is TGTGCCAGCTCACCAATGGCGGGCCAAGGGTACAATGAGCAGTTCTTC.

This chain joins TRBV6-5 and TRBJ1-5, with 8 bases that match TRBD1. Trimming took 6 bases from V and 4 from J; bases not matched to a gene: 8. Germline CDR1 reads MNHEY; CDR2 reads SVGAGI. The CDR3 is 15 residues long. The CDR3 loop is CASRDQGAGNQPQHF. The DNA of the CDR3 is TGTGCCAGCAGAGATCAGGGGGCTGGAAATCAGCCCCAGCATTTT.

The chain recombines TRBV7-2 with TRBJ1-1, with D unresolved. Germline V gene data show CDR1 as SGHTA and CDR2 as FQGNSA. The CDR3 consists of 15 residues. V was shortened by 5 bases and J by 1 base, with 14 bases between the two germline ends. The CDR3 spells CASSLLNSPNTEAFF. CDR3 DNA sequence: TGTGCCAGCAGCCTGTTAAACAGCCCGAACACTGAAGCTTTCTTT. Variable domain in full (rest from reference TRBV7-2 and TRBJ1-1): GAGVSQSPSNKVTEKGKDVELRCDPISGHTALYWYRQSLGQGLEFLIYFQGNSAPDKSGLPSDRFSAERTGGSVSTLTIQRTQQEDSAVYLCASSLLNSPNTEAFFGQGTRLTVV.

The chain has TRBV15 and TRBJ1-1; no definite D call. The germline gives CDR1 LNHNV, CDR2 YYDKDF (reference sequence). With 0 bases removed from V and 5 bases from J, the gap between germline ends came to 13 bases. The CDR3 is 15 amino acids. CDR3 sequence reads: CATSRDQAQVTEAFF. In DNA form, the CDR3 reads TGTGCCACCAGCAGAGATCAGGCTCAGGTGACTGAAGCTTTCTTT.

The CDR3 spells CASSQGGDFYGYTF. For the CDR3, the DNA is TGTGCCAGCAGCCAAGGGGGAGATTTCTATGGCTACACCTTC. The V call is TRBV3-1 (or the pseudogene TRBV3-2), the J call TRBJ1-2; D gene unclear. Germline CDR1 LGHDT, CDR2 YNNKEL (reference sequence). The CDR3 has 14 amino acids. V shed 1 base and J shed 4 bases, with 10 bases lying between them.

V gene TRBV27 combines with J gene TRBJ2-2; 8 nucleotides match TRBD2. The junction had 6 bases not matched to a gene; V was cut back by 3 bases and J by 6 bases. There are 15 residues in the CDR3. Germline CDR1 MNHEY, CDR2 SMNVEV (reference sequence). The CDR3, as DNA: TGTGCCAGCAGTTTGACCGGGACTAGATCCGGGGAGCTGTTTTTT. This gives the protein CASSLTGTRSGELFF.

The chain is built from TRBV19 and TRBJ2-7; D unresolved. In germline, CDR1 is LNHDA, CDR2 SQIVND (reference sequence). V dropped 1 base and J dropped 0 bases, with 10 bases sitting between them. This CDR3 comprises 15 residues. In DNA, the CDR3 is TGTGCCAGTAGTATAGGGCGGTTCAGCTCCTACGAGCAGTACTTC. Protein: CASSIGRFSSYEQYF.

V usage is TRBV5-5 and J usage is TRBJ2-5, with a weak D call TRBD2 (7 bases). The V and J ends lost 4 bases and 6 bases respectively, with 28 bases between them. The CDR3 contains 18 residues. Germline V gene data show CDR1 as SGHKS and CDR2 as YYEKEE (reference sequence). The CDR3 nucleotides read TGTGCCAGCAGCCTAGTCCCTTGGGGGGGGCCCCAACCCCAGACCCAGTACTTC. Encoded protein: CASSLVPWGGPQPQTQYF.

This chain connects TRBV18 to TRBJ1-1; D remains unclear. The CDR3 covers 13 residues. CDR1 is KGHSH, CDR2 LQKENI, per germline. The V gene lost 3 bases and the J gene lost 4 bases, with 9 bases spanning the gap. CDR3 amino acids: CASSPGVFTEAFF. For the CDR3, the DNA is TGTGCCAGCTCACCCGGAGTTTTCACTGAAGCTTTCTTT.

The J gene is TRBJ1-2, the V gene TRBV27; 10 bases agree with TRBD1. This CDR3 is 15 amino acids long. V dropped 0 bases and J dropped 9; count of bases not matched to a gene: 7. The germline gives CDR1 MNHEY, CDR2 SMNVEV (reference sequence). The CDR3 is CASSLSVTGGSRYTF. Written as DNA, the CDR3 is TGTGCCAGCAGTTTATCGGTGACAGGGGGCAGTCGCTACACCTTC.

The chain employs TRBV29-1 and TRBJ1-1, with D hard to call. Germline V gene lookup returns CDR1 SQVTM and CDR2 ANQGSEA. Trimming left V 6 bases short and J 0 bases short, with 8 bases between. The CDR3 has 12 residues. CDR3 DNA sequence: TGCAGCGTGATTCCTATGAACACTGAAGCTTTCTTT. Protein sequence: CSVIPMNTEAFF.

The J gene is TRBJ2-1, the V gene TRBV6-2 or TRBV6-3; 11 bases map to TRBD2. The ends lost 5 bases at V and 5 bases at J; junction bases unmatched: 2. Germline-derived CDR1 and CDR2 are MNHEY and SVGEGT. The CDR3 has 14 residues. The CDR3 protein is CASSIAGGDNEQFF. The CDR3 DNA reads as TGTGCCAGCAGTATAGCGGGAGGGGACAATGAGCAGTTCTTC.

CDR3 sequence: CSVEGGANDGISYEQYF. CDR3 nucleotide sequence: TGCAGCGTTGAAGGGGGAGCTAACGACGGCATCTCCTACGAGCAGTACTTC. The chain carries TRBV29-1 and TRBJ2-7; maybe TRBD2 (5 bases). Germline CDR1 and CDR2: SQVTM and ANQGSEA. V was pared by 1 base and J by 0 bases, with 19 bases between. This CDR3 spans 17 amino acids.

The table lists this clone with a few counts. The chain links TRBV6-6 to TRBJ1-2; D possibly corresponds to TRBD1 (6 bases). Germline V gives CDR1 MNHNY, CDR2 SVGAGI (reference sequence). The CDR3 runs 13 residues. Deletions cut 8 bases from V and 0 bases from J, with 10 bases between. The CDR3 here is CASVDRANYGYTF. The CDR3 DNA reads TGTGCCAGCGTGGACAGAGCTAACTATGGCTACACCTTC.

The CDR3 sequence: CASSQDGTSVNEQFF. The CDR3, as DNA: TGTGCCAGCAGCCAAGACGGAACTAGCGTTAATGAGCAGTTCTTC. The chain joins TRBV3-1 (or the pseudogene TRBV3-2) to TRBJ2-1, with 7 nucleotides matching TRBD2. V lost 0 bases, J lost 7 bases, and 6 bases stayed unmatched. The CDR3 contains 15 residues. CDR1 and CDR2 (germline): LGHDT, YNNKEL (reference sequence).

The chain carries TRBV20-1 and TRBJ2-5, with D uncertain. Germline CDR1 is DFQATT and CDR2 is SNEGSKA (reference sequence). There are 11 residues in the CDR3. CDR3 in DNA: TGCAGCGAACCTGTCGGGGAGACCCAGTACTTC. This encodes CSEPVGETQYF.